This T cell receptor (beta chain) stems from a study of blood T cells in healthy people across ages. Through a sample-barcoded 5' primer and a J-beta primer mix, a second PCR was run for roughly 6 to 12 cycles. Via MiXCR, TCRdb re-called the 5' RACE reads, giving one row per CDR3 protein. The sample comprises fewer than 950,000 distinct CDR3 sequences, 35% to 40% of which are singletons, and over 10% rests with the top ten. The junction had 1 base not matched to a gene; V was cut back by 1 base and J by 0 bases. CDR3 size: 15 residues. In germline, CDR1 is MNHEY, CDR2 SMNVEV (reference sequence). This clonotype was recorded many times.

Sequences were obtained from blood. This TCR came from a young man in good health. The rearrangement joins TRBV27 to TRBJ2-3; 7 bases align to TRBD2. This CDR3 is CASSLYSGSTDTQYF. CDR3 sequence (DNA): TGTGCCAGCAGTTTATATAGCGGGAGCACAGATACGCAGTATTTT.